This TCR beta chain was documented in a study of cytomegalovirus exposure and HLA in healthy donors (dated by TCRdb to 2017 to 2019). Concerning the study at large: According to an earlier analysis of around 600 of the donors, about 179 million T cells yielded 100 million or so unique TCR beta sequences and roughly 280 Gb of sequence data. In the later analysis, no new phenotypic data were used to find candidate immune exposures; instead, reliance was placed on TCR beta sequences and their occurrence across donors. Along with the approximately 620-subject first cohort, a separate validation cohort of about 110 different subjects was used. Across approximately 420 genotyped donors of the cohort, an average of about 200,000 unique TCR beta nucleotide sequences per donor were sequenced, and roughly 20% of those sequences were non-productive. Because of strong linkage in the cohort, a handful of DR-DQ haplotypes were treated as single units for association and clustering. All discovery cohort repertoires had been generated using a single sequencing platform. The study combined high-throughput TCR immunosequencing, statistical association of individual TCRs with disease status, and machine learning to predict cytomegalovirus infection status. Of the approximately 400 genotyped donors, 65% to 90% were placed in the genetic ancestry cluster associated with self-reported Caucasian donors. Class I and class II HLA loci were covered by the typing at four-digit resolution. To study patterns of TCR occurrence, a later analysis re-analyzed previously published TCR beta repertoires from 550 to 800 donors and added high-resolution HLA genotyping. The number of typed donors differed by locus: roughly 620-630 for A, B, C, DRB1 and DQB1; some 500 for DQA1; approximately 610 for DPA1; and some 430 for DPB1. A later genetic analysis took genome-wide SNP genotypes for about 65% of the roughly 670 donors and used that subset as a discovery cohort. Roughly 300 gigabases of sequencing data and 70 million to 100 million unique TCR sequences were included in an early release covering about 600 HLA-typed donors. Donor age, sex, ethnicity and CMV serostatus were compiled together with the repertoire data. The study used immunosequencing to profile the T cell repertoires of 666 subjects and linked those repertoires to cytomegalovirus serostatus. An earlier analysis of about 600 of the donors used high-throughput TCR beta sequencing to judge whether each TCR beta V gene segment behaved as functional or pseudogenic. The study was designed to test whether signatures of past pathogen exposure could be identified by cataloging public T cell receptors.

A note on this clone: Its antigen specificity is not known. There are no base qualities to consult, and no much larger clone falls within one base.

From the cysteine up to the phenylalanine, the CDR3 has a length of 13 residues. Only CDR3 DNA remains: 39 bases, in frame from the first base. V loses 3 bases, J loses 6 bases, and the germline ends lie 12 bases apart. According to the germline V gene, CDR1 reads SGDLS and CDR2 reads YYNGEE. Overall results and qualifications from the work: A further reported finding was that TCR beta sequences accurately predicted the HLA-A and HLA-B alleles for most subjects in the first cohort. In this cohort, only TCR beta chains were sequenced, and detectable features were limited by the absence of alpha or paired-chain data. V-gene and J-gene trimming of TCR beta chains was associated with a missense DCLRE1C variant in a later genetic analysis, and the association was replicated in an independent cohort. In an earlier analysis of more than 450 of the donors, most TCR beta V segments were observed in productive rearrangements about 90% or about 30% of the time, broadly matching IMGT annotations. The earlier analysis of 587 of the donors excluded 15 to 20 rarely observed V segments, including chromosome 9 orphons, because counts were too low. According to a later genetic analysis, donors in an Asian-associated ancestry cluster had fewer N-insertions in productive TCRs than the approximately 700-donor mean. Sequencing depth was assumed to be roughly uniform across donors in the presence/absence analyses, though that assumption may not hold. Because HLA typing was missing for some donors at each locus, association tests included only the typed subset. In a later analysis, HLA-associated TCR beta chains were found to be more clonally expanded and to have lower generation probabilities than equally common non-associated chains. The classifier was reported to diagnose cytomegalovirus status with high specificity and sensitivity in both the original cohort and the validation cohort. When HLA alleles, especially DR and DQ, strongly co-occurred, TCR associations were difficult to assign to individual alleles. Linkage disequilibrium might explain the correlated functional status among segregating V segments, but an unknown experimental factor could not be ruled out. According to the authors, the approach could potentially be generalized to other disease states and immunological phenotypes. The sequencing pipeline was judged likely to have produced a cluster of highly shared sequence variants as a technical artifact. A total of 164 TCR beta chains were listed by the study as associated with cytomegalovirus. In a later analysis, several top co-occurrence clusters were reported to appear linked to parvovirus B19, influenza, CMV and Epstein-Barr virus. While some public TCRs were present in many individuals, most TCR sequences turned up only very rarely across donors. A later analysis found that TCR association rates varied across HLA loci, with DRB1 alleles showing the most associated TCRs and HLA-C alleles the fewest. The only immune exposure information available for the cohort was CMV serostatus. In a later analysis, most CMV-associated TCR beta chains were found to appear HLA-restricted, with HLA associations seemingly driven largely by CMV exposure. Some IMGT-functional V segments, including TRBV6-2 and TRBV6-3, could not be told apart with the 87-base-pair reads, so those segments were excluded. At a false discovery rate of 0.05, a later analysis linked fewer than 20,000 TCR beta sequences to specific HLA alleles. In vitro tests confirmed that a few of the cytomegalovirus-associated TCR beta chains recognize cytomegalovirus antigens.

The cohort consisted of hundreds of healthy bone marrow donors. Cohort members were all nominally healthy when sampled, although unrecorded immune exposures were likely present. The donor tested CMV seropositive and was one of the 289 seropositive cohort members. A peripheral blood sample was provided by each donor, and peripheral blood mononuclear cells were used for TCR beta sequencing. The Qiagen DNeasy Blood Extraction Kit was used to extract genomic DNA from the blood cell samples. Library preparation employed the immunoSEQ multiplex PCR assay. A mixture of 60 forward primers for TCR Vbeta segments and 13 reverse primers for TCR Jbeta segments was used in the multiplex PCR. A multiplex PCR assay on genomic DNA amplified the CDR3 region of rearranged TCR beta genes. On the Illumina HiSeq System, the amplified TCR beta libraries were sequenced as 87-base-pair reads. The authors' analysis ran thus. A later analysis counted 75 million to 100 million unique TCR beta chains across the 666 repertoires, and around 9.9 million of these chains were shared by at least two donors. A nearest-neighbor algorithm error-corrected the raw reads and collapsed the reads into unique sequences, merging closely related sequences to remove PCR and sequencing errors. V, D and J gene segments were assigned by aligning CDR3 sequences to IMGT reference sequences. For a sequence to be retained, a match of at least six nucleotides was required to both a V gene segment and a J gene segment. Rearrangements were called productive when the CDR3 lacked stop codons and stayed in frame with V and J; all others were non-productive. Following IMGT convention, CDR3 was defined as the stretch from the second conserved V-encoded cysteine to the conserved J-encoded phenylalanine. The earlier analysis of 450 to 750 of the donors excluded any sequence lacking an unambiguous match to a single V gene segment. An earlier analysis of fewer than 650 of the donors classified V segments as functional when productive rearrangements were above 56.7% and as segregating when the standard deviation between donors was above 5%. A statistical classification framework was built for diagnosing cytomegalovirus status from the catalog of TCR beta chain sequences. In a later analysis, TCR nucleotide sequences were compared against IMGT/GENE-DB human TR gene sequences so that V and J genes could be assigned. The TCRdist pipeline was used in a later analysis to assign CDR3 sequences and most-parsimonious VDJ recombination scenarios. In a later analysis, each TCR beta chain was defined by its CDR3 amino acid sequence together with its V-gene family, and reads without a unique V-gene family were excluded. As a way to deal with suspected cross-contamination and a sequencing artifact, a later analysis dropped approximately 590 nucleotide sequences that were highly shared and had low generation probability. A later analysis calculated a clonal expansion index for each public chain from normalized within-repertoire ranks of inferred template counts. In a later analysis, generation probabilities were computed with a VDJ recombination model fitted to out-of-frame rearrangements, and the resulting probabilities were checked against IGoR. In a later analysis, TCR-TCR, TCR-HLA and TCR-CMV co-occurrence was scored with hypergeometric tests, and a repertoire-size bias correction was applied to TCR pairs. In a later analysis, false discovery rates were estimated by permuting HLA or CMV assignments 20 times. In a later analysis, co-occurring TCRs were grouped using DBSCAN, and TCRdist sequence similarity was added for clustering within HLA-allele-positive subsets. Repertoires with fewer than 30,000 or more than 120,000 public chains, plus five repertoires with anomalous nucleotide sharing, were excluded from co-occurrence clustering. TCRdb stores this immuneACCESS table with in-frame sequences only. Part of the clones is absent; in the studies checked, under half of the shortfall reflects unresolved V genes, and no reason is known for the rest. The V and J calls and clone size are taken from that table; D and trimming were inferred from the DNA. This sample comprises 140,000 to 150,000 clones, 70% to 90% of them detected only once. Roughly 4.3% of the sample is taken by the ten largest.

The chain is encoded by TRBV9 joined to TRBJ1-1, with the D gene not confidently named. This receptor was taken from a middle-aged woman in good health and CMV-seropositive. The sequencing sample was made of PBMCs. The CDR3 here reads CASSEKLAAEAFF. The bases read TGTGCCAGCAGCGAAAAACTAGCGGCTGAAGCTTTCTTT. The entire variable domain, with the stretches around the CDR3 drawn from the reference TRBV9 and TRBJ1-1 proteins, is DSGVTQTPKHLITATGQRVTLRCSPRSGDLSVYWYQQSLDQGLQFLIQYYNGEERAKGNILERFSAQQFPDLHSELNLSSLELGDSALYFCASSEKLAAEAFFGQGTRLTVV.